These 12 T cell receptor beta chains were sequenced from one sample in a study of post-analysis software for immune sequencing data (dated by TCRdb to 2014 to 2015). Receptor libraries were prepared by PCR. The sequencer was an Illumina HiSeq 2500. To reduce PCR and sequencing biases, unique molecular identifiers were built into the TCR beta cDNA libraries. TCRdb reanalyzed the raw reads on its own, using fastp at Q25 for trimming and MiXCR for clone calling, and kept in-frame beta chains. Rows with a matching CDR3 protein are joined into one entry that keeps the most common DNA and genes. The sample data list fewer than 700,000 distinct CDR3 sequences, and 44% of these were observed just once. The leading ten clones occupy 1.5% to 2% of the sample. The paper's findings and limits, for the study overall: Significantly higher frequencies in patients than in controls were found for a handful of TRBV segments, including TRBV5-6, TRBV5-1 and TRBV20-1.

These TCRs' antigens remain unknown. Sequenced: blood. The source of these receptors is a girl aged 10 to 17 with multiple sclerosis.

This clonotype was seen once. This chain links TRBV12-3 or TRBV12-4 with TRBJ2-7; unclear D gene. Between the trimmed V and J ends, which lost 3 bases and 1 base, there was a span of 13 bases. This CDR3 spans 15 amino acids. CDR3 sequence (DNA): TGTGCCAGCAGTTTCGCGGTAGGAATTTCCTACGAGCAGTACTTC. As protein: CASSFAVGISYEQYF.

The rearrangement uses TRBV6-6 and TRBJ2-7; 9 bases match TRBD1. With V trimmed by 7 bases and J by 3 bases, 10 bases remained unmatched. The CDR3 totals 15 residues. Germline V gives CDR1 MNHNY, CDR2 SVGAGI (reference sequence). CDR3 region: CASTKPGQGRYEQYF. The CDR3 region has the DNA TGTGCCAGCACCAAACCGGGACAGGGCCGCTACGAGCAGTACTTC.

This CDR3 reads CASSASQGAVETQYF. The CDR3 DNA is TGTGCCAGCAGTGCCTCACAGGGGGCGGTCGAGACCCAGTACTTC. J is TRBJ2-5 and V is TRBV6-1, with 9 positions matching TRBD1. J gave up 5 bases and V 4 bases, and 8 bases lay outside the gene matches. The CDR3 is made up of 15 amino acids. The germline V gene has CDR1 MNHNS and CDR2 SASEGT.

In its sample, this clonotype was seen a few times. CDR3 in DNA: TGTGCCAGCAGTTTGCTAACTCAGGGGAAGACCCAGTACTTC. It yields the protein CASSLLTQGKTQYF. The V gene is TRBV12-3 or TRBV12-4, the J gene TRBJ2-5, with D maybe TRBD1 (6 bases). The CDR3 has 14 amino acids. Trimming cost V 3 bases and J 6 bases, with 14 bases left between them.

This chain connects TRBV6-5 to TRBJ1-6; D gene unclear. V lost 6 bases and J 7 bases, leaving 13 bases between the germline ends. The CDR3 loop spans 14 amino acids. Germline V gene lookup returns CDR1 MNHEY and CDR2 SVGAGI. CDR3 amino acids: CASRRGRLNSPLHF. The CDR3 nucleotides are TGTGCCAGCAGACGCGGACGGCTCAATTCACCCCTCCACTTT.

Points on this clonotype: The junction and the germline gene differ at one end; a read error may be behind it. The rearrangement uses TRBV20-1 and TRBJ2-4, with unresolved D. The end of the DNA is better explained by TRBJ2-7, so the J call may be wrong. This CDR3 region has 12 residues. Germline CDR1 DFQATT, CDR2 SNEGSKA (reference sequence). The CDR3 region has the DNA TGCTGTGCTAGAGATGCAGCCTACGAGCAGTACTTC. Translating it yields CCARDAAYEQYF.

This clonotype was seen repeatedly, ten times or more. This chain uses TRBV4-2 with TRBJ2-5; TRBD2 agrees at 12 bases. Germline V lookup: CDR1 LGHNA, CDR2 YNFKEQ. The CDR3 has 16 residues. V lost 0 bases, J lost 5 bases, and 4 bases stayed unmatched. For the CDR3, the DNA is TGTGCCAGCAGCCAAGAATTGACTAGCGGGAGTGAGACCCAGTACTTC. Translation gives CASSQELTSGSETQYF.

In its sample, this clonotype was seen many times. This chain joins TRBV5-5 and TRBJ2-7; D unclear. The V and J ends lost 0 bases and 0 bases respectively, with 7 bases between them. CDR3 length equals 14 residues. Germline CDR1 SGHKS, CDR2 YYEKEE (reference sequence). CDR3 in DNA: TGTGCCAGCAGCTTGGCCAGGAGCTCCTACGAGCAGTACTTC. This sequence encodes CASSLARSSYEQYF.

The J gene is TRBJ1-6, the V gene TRBV2; 10 bases map to TRBD1. V was pared by 6 bases and J by 3 bases, with 5 bases of the junction left unmatched. Germline loops: CDR1 SNHLY, CDR2 FYNNEI. The CDR3 has 16 amino acids. The CDR3 is CASRTGGVFYNSPLHF. The CDR3, as DNA: TGTGCCAGCAGGACAGGGGGCGTTTTCTATAATTCACCCCTCCACTTT.

This clonotype was counted a few times. V and J are TRBV12-3 or TRBV12-4 and TRBJ1-5; D is possibly TRBD1 (5 bases). The CDR3 covers 14 residues. V was clipped by 4 bases and J by 3 bases, with 10 bases between them. The chain's CDR3 is CASSYRGPNQPQHF. As DNA, the CDR3 is TGTGCCAGCAGTTATAGGGGCCCCAATCAGCCCCAGCATTTT.

This rearrangement joins TRBV12-3 or TRBV12-4 to TRBJ2-5; 8 bases line up with TRBD1. V lost 5 bases and J lost 5; bases outside the gene matches: 10. The CDR3 is 15 residues long. The CDR3 DNA reads TGTGCCAGCAGTCCTCGGACAGGGAACGAGGAGACCCAGTACTTC. Translated, it gives CASSPRTGNEETQYF.

V gene TRBV4-1 combines with J gene TRBJ2-1; D remains unclear. The V end was cut by 3 bases, the J end by 3 bases, with 15 bases between. There are 16 residues in the CDR3. Per germline, CDR1 MGHRA and CDR2 YSYEKL. CDR3 sequence reads: CASSQGLVRGYNEQFF. As DNA, the CDR3 is TGCGCCAGCAGCCAGGGCCTCGTTAGAGGCTACAATGAGCAGTTCTTC.